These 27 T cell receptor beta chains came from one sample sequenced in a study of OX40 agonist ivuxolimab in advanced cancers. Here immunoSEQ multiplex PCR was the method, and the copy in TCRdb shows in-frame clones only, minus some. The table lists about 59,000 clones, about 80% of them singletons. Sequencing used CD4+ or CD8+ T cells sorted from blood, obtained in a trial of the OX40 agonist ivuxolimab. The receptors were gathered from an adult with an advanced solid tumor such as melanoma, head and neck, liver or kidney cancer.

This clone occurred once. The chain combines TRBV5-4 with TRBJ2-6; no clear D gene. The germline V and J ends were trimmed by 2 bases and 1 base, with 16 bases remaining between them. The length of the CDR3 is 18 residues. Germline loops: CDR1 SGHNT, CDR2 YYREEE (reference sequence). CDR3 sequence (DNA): TGTGCCAGCAGCTTTCCCAGCCTCCATTTGTCTGGGGCCAACGTCCTGACTTTC. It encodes CASSFPSLHLSGANVLTF.

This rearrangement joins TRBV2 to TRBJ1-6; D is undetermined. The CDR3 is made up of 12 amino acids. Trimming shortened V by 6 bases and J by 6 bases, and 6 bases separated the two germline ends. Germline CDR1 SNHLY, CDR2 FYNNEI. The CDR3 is CASRKGNSPLHF. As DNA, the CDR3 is TGTGCCAGCAGGAAAGGTAATTCACCCCTCCACTTT. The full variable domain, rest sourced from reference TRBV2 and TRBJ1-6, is EPEVTQTPSHQVTQMGQEVILRCVPISNHLYFYWYRQILGQKVEFLVSFYNNEISEKSEIFDDQFSVERPDGSNFTLKIRSTKLEDSAMYFCASRKGNSPLHFGNGTRLTVT.

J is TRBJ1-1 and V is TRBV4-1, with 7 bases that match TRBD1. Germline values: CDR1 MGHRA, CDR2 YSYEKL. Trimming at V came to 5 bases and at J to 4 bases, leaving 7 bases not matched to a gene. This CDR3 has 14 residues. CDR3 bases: TGCGCCAGCAGCTCCGGGACAGTTAGCACTGAAGCTTTCTTT. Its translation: CASSSGTVSTEAFF.

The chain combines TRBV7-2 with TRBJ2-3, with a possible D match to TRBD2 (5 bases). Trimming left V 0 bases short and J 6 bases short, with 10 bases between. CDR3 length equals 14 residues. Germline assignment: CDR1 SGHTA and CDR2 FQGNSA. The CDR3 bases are TGTGCCAGCAGCTTAGCGCGGGCCACCGATACGCAGTATTTT. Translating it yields CASSLARATDTQYF.

CDR3 residues: CASSLWPAEKQFF. CDR3 nucleotides: TGTGCCAGCAGCTTGTGGCCAGCGGAGAAGCAGTTCTTC. The rearrangement uses TRBV5-4 and TRBJ2-1, with a possible D match to TRBD2 (5 bases). V was trimmed by 1 base and J by 11 bases, leaving 13 bases between them. CDR3 length: 13 amino acids. Per germline, CDR1 SGHNT and CDR2 YYREEE (reference sequence).

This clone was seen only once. CDR3 region: CSAGQPPRDTQYF. The DNA of the CDR3 is TGCAGCGCCGGACAGCCCCCTAGGGATACGCAGTATTTT. This chain connects TRBV29-1 to TRBJ2-3; D might be TRBD1 (6 bases). The CDR3 has 13 residues. The germline CDR1 and CDR2 sequences are SQVTM and ANQGSEA. V lost 7 bases and J lost 6, with 17 bases in between.

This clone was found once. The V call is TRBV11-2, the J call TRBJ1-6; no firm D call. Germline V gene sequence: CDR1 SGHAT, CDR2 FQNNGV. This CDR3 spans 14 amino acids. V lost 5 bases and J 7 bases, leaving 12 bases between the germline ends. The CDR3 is CASSGRPKNSPLHF. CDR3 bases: TGTGCCAGCAGCGGGCGGCCGAAGAATTCACCCCTCCACTTT.

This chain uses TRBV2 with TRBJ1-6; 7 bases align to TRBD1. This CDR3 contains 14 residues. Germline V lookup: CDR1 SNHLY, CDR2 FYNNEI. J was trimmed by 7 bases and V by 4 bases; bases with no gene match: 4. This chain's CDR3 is CASSGQGGNSPLHF. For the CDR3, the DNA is TGTGCCAGCAGTGGTCAGGGGGGAAATTCACCCCTCCACTTT.

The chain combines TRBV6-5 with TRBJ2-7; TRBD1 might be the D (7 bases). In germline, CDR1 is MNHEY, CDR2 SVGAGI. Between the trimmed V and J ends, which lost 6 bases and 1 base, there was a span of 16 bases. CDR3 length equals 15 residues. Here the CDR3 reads CASSPRGAESYEQYF. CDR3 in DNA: TGTGCCAGCAGCCCCAGGGGGGCTGAGTCCTACGAGCAGTACTTC.

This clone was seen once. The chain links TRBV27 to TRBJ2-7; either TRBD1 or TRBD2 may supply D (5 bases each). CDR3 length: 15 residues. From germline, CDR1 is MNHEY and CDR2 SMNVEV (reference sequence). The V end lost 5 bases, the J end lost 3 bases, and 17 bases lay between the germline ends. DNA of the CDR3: TGTGCCAGCAGTCTCCGGGACGCACCTATCTACGAGCAGTACTTC. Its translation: CASSLRDAPIYEQYF.

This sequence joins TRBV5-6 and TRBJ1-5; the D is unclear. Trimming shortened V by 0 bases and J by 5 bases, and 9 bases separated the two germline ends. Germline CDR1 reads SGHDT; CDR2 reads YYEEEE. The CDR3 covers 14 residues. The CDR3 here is CASSLGAIYQPQHF. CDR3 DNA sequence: TGTGCCAGCAGCTTGGGGGCGATCTATCAGCCCCAGCATTTT.

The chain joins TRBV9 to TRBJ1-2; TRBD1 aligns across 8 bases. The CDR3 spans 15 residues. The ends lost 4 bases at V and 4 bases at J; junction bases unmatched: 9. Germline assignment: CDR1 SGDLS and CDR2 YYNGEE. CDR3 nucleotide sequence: TGTGCCAGCAGCCTCAACGCAGGGGGCTCCTATGGCTACACCTTC. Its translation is CASSLNAGGSYGYTF.

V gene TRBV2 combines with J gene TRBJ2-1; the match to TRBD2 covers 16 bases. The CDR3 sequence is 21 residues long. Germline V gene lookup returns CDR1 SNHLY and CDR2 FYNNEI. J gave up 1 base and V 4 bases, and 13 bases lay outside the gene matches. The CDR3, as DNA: TGTGCCAGCAGTGGCTGGGGGACTAGCGGGGGGGCCGGTTTGTCCTACAATGAGCAGTTCTTC. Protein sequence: CASSGWGTSGGAGLSYNEQFF.

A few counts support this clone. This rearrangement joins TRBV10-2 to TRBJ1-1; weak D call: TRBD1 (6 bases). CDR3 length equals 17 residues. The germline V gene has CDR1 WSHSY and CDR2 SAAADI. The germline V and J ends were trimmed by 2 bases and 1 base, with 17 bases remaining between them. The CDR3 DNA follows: TGCGCCAGCAGTGAGAGGGGGGGGCACGTGGGGAACACTGAAGCTTTCTTT. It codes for CASSERGGHVGNTEAFF.

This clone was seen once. As DNA, the CDR3 is TGTGCCATCAAATCAGGGCCCCTCCATAATGAGCAGTTCTTC. It encodes CAIKSGPLHNEQFF. The V gene is TRBV27, the J gene TRBJ2-1, with D possibly TRBD1 on 5 matching bases. Between the trimmed V and J ends, which lost 10 bases and 7 bases, there was a span of 20 bases. This CDR3 is built from 14 residues. The germline gives CDR1 MNHEY, CDR2 SMNVEV (reference sequence).

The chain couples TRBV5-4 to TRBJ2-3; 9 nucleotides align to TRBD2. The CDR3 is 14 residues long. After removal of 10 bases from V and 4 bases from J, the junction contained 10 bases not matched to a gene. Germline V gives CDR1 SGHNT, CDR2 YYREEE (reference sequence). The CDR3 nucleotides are TGTGCCTCTTCGCTAGCGGGATCCGCAGATACGCAGTATTTT. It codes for CASSLAGSADTQYF. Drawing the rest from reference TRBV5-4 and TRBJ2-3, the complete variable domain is ETGVTQSPTHLIKTRGQQVTLRCSSQSGHNTVSWYQQALGQGPQFIFQYYREEENGRGNFPPRFSGLQFPNYSSELNVNALELDDSALYLCASSLAGSADTQYFGPGTRLTVL.

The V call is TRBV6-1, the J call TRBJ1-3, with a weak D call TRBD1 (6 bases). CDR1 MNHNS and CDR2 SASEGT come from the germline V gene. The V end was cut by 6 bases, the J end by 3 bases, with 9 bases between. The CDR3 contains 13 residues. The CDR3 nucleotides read TGTGCCAGCAGGAGAGGGGGTGGAAACACCATATATTTT. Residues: CASRRGGGNTIYF.

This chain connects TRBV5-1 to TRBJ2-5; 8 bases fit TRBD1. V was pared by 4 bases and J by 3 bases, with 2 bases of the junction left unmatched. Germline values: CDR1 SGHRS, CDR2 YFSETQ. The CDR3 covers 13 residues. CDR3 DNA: TGCGCCAGCAGCAAGGGACAGGAAGAGACCCAGTACTTC. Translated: CASSKGQEETQYF.

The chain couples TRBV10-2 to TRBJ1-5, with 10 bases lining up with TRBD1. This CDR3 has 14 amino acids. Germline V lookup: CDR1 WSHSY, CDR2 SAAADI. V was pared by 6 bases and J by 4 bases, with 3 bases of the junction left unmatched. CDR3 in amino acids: CASSWDRGNQPQHF. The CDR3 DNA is TGCGCCAGCAGCTGGGACAGGGGAAATCAGCCCCAGCATTTT.

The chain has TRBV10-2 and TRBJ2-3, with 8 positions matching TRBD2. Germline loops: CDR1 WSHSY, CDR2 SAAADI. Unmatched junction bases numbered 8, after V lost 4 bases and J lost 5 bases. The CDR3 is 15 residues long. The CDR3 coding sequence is TGCGCCAGCAGTGTGAGTAGCGGGGCGGGAGATACGCAGTATTTT. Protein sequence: CASSVSSGAGDTQYF.

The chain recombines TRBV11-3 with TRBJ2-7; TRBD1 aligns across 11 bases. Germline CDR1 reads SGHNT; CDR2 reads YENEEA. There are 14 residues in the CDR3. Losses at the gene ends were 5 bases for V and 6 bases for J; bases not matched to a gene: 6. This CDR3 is CASSEGTGGGEQYF. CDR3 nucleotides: TGTGCCAGCAGCGAAGGGACAGGGGGAGGCGAGCAGTACTTC. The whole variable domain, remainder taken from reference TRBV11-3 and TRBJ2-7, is EAGVVQSPRYKIIEKKQPVAFWCNPISGHNTLYWYLQNLGQGPELLIRYENEEAVDDSQLPKDRFSAERLKGVDSTLKIQPAELGDSAVYLCASSEGTGGGEQYFGPGTRLTVT.

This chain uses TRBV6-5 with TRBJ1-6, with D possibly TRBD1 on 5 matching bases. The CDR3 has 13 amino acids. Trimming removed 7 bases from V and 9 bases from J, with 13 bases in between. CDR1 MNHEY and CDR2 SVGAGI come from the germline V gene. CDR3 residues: CASTRDVGSPLHF. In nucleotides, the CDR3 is TGTGCCAGCACTAGGGACGTGGGTTCACCCCTCCACTTT.

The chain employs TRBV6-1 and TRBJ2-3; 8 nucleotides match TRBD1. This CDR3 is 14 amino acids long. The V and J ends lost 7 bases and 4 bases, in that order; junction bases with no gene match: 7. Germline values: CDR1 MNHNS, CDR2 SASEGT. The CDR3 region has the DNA TGTGCCAGCAACGACAGGGGACAGTCAGATACGCAGTATTTT. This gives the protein CASNDRGQSDTQYF.

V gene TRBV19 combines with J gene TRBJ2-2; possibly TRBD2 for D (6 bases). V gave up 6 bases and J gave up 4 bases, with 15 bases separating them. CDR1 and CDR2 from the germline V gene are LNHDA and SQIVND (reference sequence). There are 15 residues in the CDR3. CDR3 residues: CASRGEGRGTGELFF. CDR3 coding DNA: TGTGCCAGTAGAGGAGAGGGGCGGGGCACCGGGGAGCTGTTTTTT.

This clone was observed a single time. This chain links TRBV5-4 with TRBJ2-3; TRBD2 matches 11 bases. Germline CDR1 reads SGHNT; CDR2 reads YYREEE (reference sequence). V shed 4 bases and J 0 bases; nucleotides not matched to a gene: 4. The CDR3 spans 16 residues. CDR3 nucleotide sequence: TGTGCCAGCAGCAAGATAGCGGGAGGGAGCACAGATACGCAGTATTTT. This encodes CASSKIAGGSTDTQYF.

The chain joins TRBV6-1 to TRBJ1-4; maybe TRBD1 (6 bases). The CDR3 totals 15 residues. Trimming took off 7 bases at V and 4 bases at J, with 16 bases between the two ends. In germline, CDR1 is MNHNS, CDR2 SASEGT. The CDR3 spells CASTGGGTINEKLFF. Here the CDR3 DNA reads TGTGCCAGCACGGGGGGGGGCACTATTAATGAAAAACTGTTTTTT.

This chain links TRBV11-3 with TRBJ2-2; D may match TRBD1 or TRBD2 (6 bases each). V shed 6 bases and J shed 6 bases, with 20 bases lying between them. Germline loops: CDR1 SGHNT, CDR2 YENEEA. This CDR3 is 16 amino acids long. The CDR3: CASSNGGGRGAGELFF. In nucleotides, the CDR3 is TGTGCCAGCAGTAACGGAGGGGGTAGAGGAGCCGGGGAGCTGTTTTTT.